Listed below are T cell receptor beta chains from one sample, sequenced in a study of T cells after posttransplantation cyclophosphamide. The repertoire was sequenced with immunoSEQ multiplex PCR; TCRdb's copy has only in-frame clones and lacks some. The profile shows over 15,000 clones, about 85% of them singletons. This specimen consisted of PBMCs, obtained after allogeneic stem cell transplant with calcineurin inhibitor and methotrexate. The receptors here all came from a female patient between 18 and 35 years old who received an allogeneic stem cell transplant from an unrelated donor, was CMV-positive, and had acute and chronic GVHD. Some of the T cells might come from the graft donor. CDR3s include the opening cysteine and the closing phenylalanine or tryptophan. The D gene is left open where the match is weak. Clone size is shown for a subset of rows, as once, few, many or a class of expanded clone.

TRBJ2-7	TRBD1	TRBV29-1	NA	TGCAGCGTTGCAGGGGGCGCGGGATACGAGCAGTACTTC	CSVAGGAGYEQYF
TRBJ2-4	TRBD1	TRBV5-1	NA	TGCGCCAGCAGCTTGGCCGGGACAGGGGCAAAACCACTAGCCAAAAACATTCAGTACTTC	CASSLAGTGAKPLAKNIQYF
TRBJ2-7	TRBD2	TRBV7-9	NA	TGTGCCAGCACGACTAGCGGCAGCTCCTACGAGCAGTACTTC	CASTTSGSSYEQYF
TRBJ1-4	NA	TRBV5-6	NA	TGTGCCAGCAGCTTGCGAACAGGGAAAGAAAAACTGTTTTTT	CASSLRTGKEKLFF
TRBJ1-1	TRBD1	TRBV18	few	TGTGCCAGCTCTCTCGACAGGGGTGTAATGAACACTGAAGCTTTCTTT	CASSLDRGVMNTEAFF
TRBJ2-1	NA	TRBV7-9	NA	TGTGCCAGCAGCCTGGACAGCAATGAGCAGTTCTTC	CASSLDSNEQFF
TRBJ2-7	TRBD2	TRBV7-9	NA	TGTGCCAGCAGCTTAGTTAGCGGGAGTGCCTACGAGCAGTACTTC	CASSLVSGSAYEQYF
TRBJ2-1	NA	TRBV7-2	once	TGTGCCAGCAGCCCTTTTGCGCGCTCCTACAATGAGCAGTTCTTC	CASSPFARSYNEQFF
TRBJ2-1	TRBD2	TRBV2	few	TGTGCCAGCAAAATCGGGAGGGCCTACAATGAGCAGTTCTTC	CASKIGRAYNEQFF
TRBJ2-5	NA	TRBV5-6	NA	TGTGCCAGCAGCTTGGCCGGGGAGACCCAGTACTTC	CASSLAGETQYF
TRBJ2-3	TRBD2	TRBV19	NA	TGTGCCAGTAGTATAGATAGCGGGGGACCCACAGATACGCAGTATTTT	CASSIDSGGPTDTQYF
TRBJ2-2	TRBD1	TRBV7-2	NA	TGTGCCAGCAGCCGCACTTCTATACTGGACAGGGGGAGCACCGGGGAGCTGTTTTTT	CASSRTSILDRGSTGELFF
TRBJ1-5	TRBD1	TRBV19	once	TGTGCCAGTTCCGGGACAGGACATCAGCCCCAGCATTTT	CASSGTGHQPQHF
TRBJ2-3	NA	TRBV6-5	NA	TGTGCCGCTTCCTTAGCGTCTAGCACAGATACGCAGTATTTT	CAASLASSTDTQYF
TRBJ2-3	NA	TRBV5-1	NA	TGCGCCAGCAGCTCCCTGGCAGGGACAGATACGCAGTATTTT	CASSSLAGTDTQYF
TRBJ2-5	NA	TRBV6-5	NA	TGTGCCAGCCCCGGCCCGGCGGGGTCACAAGAGACCCAGTACTTC	CASPGPAGSQETQYF
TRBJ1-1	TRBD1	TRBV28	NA	TGTGCCATCAGGGGACGGCAAGGGGGCAAGAACACTGAAGCTTTCTTT	CAIRGRQGGKNTEAFF
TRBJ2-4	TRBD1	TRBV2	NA	TGTGCCAGTACTAGGGACAGGGGAGACATTCAGTACTTC	CASTRDRGDIQYF
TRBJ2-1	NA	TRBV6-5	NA	TGTGCCAGCAGTTACGGGGGGGGCCTTTACAATGAGCAGTTCTTC	CASSYGGGLYNEQFF
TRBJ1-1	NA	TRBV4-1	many	TGCGCCAGCAGCATTCAGGGACATAGGGCTGAAGCTTTCTTT	CASSIQGHRAEAFF